Here is one TCR beta chain with its context. The antigen is not known. This sample stems from a study of T cell responses to AZD1222 COVID-19 vaccine. Findings and limits, study-wide: Just a handful of people given AZD1222 tested seropositive at baseline. Regions 160-218 and 743-854 held dominance among vaccine-associated CD4 TCRs, which spanned spike.

The data were produced by immunoSEQ multiplex PCR, yet TCRdb's version contains in-frame clones alone and is incomplete. The repertoire holds roughly 200,000 clones, with 91% as singletons. Here the sequenced sample was peripheral blood, taken 28 days after the second AZD1222 dose. The sequence derives from an adult who received the AZD1222 COVID-19 vaccine.

The CDR3 bases are TGTGCCAGCAGTACCGGGACAGGGGCAACCTACGAGCAGTACTTC. The encoded protein is CASSTGTGATYEQYF. The V gene is TRBV2, the J gene TRBJ2-7; TRBD1 aligns across 10 bases. After removal of 5 bases from V and 2 bases from J, the junction contained 6 bases not matched to a gene. Germline-derived CDR1 and CDR2 are SNHLY and FYNNEI. The CDR3 length is 15 residues.